A selection of T cell receptor beta chains follows, all from one sample in a study of post-analysis software for immune sequencing data. One entry per CDR3 protein results from TCRdb running MiXCR on the PCR reads. Among roughly 800,000 distinct CDR3 sequences, approximately 53% were seen once, and the ten largest hold approximately 4.4%. Sequencing was performed on blood. These receptors were collected from a girl aged 5-17 years with multiple sclerosis. The CDR3 runs from the conserved cysteine through the conserved F or W. A D gene is named only where the DNA matches it firmly. A row's size may be missing; if present it is once, few, many or a size class.

abundance	v_gene	d_gene	j_gene	CDR3aa	CDR3nt
NA	TRBV7-8	NA	TRBJ2-1	CASSLGQLRGNEQFF	TGTGCCAGCAGCTTAGGTCAGTTAAGGGGGAATGAGCAGTTCTTC
NA	TRBV12-3/TRBV12-4	TRBD1	TRBJ1-5	CASSLFGTANNQPQHF	TGTGCCAGCAGTTTATTCGGGACAGCGAACAATCAGCCCCAGCATTTT
few	TRBV20-1	TRBD2	TRBJ2-7	CSARDLTSGGYEQYF	TGCAGTGCTAGAGACTTGACTAGCGGAGGGTACGAGCAGTACTTC
few	TRBV4-1	NA	TRBJ1-1	CASSQVSGLNTEAFF	TGCGCCAGCAGCCAAGTATCAGGCCTTAACACTGAAGCTTTCTTT
once	TRBV5-1	NA	TRBJ1-4	CASKTGGEKLFF	TGCGCCAGCAAGACTGGCGGTGAAAAACTGTTTTTT
NA	TRBV5-1	NA	TRBJ2-5	CASSLRPGERETQYF	TGCGCCAGCAGCTTGCGGCCGGGGGAGAGGGAGACCCAGTACTTC
NA	TRBV4-2	TRBD1	TRBJ1-1	CASSQSTGGRGNTEAFF	TGTGCCAGCAGCCAGTCCACAGGGGGGCGGGGGAACACTGAAGCTTTCTTT
NA	TRBV5-1	NA	TRBJ2-7	CASSSVRQGQRTYEQYF	TGCGCCAGCAGCTCGGTTCGTCAGGGCCAGAGAACCTACGAGCAGTACTTC
NA	TRBV7-2	NA	TRBJ2-5	CASSLAVRPTETQYF	TGTGCCAGCAGCTTAGCCGTGAGACCGACAGAGACCCAGTACTTC
NA	TRBV7-8	NA	TRBJ2-3	CASSLRFEARDTQYF	TGTGCCAGCAGCTTGCGGTTTGAGGCTCGTGATACGCAGTATTTT
NA	TRBV7-2	NA	TRBJ2-7	CASSGNIQAIGEQYF	TGTGCCAGCAGCGGAAACATACAGGCTATAGGGGAGCAGTACTTC
NA	TRBV5-1	TRBD2	TRBJ2-7	CASSSAKGAGKYYEQYF	TGCGCCAGCAGCTCTGCCAAGGGAGCGGGGAAATATTACGAGCAGTACTTC
few	TRBV20-1	NA	TRBJ2-3	CSARDLGGGRPPTDTQYF	TGCAGTGCTAGAGATTTAGGTGGGGGCCGCCCTCCCACAGATACGCAGTATTTT
NA	TRBV12-3/TRBV12-4	TRBD1	TRBJ1-2	CASSFRTGGPFNYGYTF	TGTGCCAGCAGTTTTAGGACAGGGGGCCCCTTTAACTATGGCTACACCTTC
NA	TRBV4-1	NA	TRBJ2-3	CASSQVQRTDTQYF	TGCGCCAGCAGCCAAGTCCAGCGCACAGATACGCAGTATTTT
few	TRBV2	NA	TRBJ1-5	CASNLGGGHQPQHF	TGTGCCAGCAATCTCGGGGGGGGGCATCAGCCCCAGCATTTT
NA	TRBV5-1	NA	TRBJ2-1	CASSSGLTALPYNEQFF	TGCGCCAGCAGCTCGGGCTTGACAGCACTCCCCTACAATGAGCAGTTCTTC
NA	TRBV20-1	NA	TRBJ1-4	CSVSTDTNEKLFF	TGCAGTGTGTCGACAGACACTAATGAAAAACTGTTTTTT
NA	TRBV27	TRBD1	TRBJ1-1	CASSPTMDRVNTEAFF	TGTGCCAGCAGTCCCACCATGGACAGGGTTAACACTGAAGCTTTCTTT
few	TRBV6-5	TRBD2	TRBJ2-5	CASSYTLAGGPETQYF	TGTGCCAGCAGTTACACCCTAGCGGGGGGGCCGGAGACCCAGTACTTC